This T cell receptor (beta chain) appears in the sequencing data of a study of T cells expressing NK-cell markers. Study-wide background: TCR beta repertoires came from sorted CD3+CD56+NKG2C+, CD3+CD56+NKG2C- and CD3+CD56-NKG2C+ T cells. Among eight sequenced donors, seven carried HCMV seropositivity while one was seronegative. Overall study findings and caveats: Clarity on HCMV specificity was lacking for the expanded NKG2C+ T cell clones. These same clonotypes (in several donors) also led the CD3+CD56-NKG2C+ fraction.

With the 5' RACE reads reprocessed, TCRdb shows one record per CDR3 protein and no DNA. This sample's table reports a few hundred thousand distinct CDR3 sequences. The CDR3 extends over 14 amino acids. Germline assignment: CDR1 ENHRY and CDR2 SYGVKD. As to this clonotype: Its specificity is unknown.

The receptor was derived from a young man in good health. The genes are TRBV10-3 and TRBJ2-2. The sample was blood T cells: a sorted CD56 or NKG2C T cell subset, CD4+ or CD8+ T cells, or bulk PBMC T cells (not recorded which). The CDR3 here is CAISDFGDTGELFF.